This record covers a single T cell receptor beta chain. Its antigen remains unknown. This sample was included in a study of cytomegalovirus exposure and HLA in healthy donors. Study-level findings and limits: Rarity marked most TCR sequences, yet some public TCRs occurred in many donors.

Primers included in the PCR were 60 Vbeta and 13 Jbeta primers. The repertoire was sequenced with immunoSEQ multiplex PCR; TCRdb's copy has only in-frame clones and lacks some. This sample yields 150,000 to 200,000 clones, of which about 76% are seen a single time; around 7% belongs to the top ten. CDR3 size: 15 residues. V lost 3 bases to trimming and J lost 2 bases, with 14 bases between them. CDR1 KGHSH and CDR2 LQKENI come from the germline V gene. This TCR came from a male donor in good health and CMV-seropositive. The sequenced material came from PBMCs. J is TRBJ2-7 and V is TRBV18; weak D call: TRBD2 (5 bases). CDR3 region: CASSPGIQGPYEQYF. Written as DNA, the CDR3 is TGTGCCAGCTCACCCGGGATTCAAGGTCCCTACGAGCAGTACTTC.